A single T cell receptor (beta chain) is shown here with its context. Its antigen is unknown. It has no much larger one-base neighbor in the sample; base qualities were not kept. In the paper's terms, the time point label means: baseline before first vaccination. The vaccinee samples were drawn from two UK trials, COV001 and COV002, one of which was a single-blind randomized controlled phase 2/3 trial testing AZD1222 (ChAdOx1 nCoV-19) in healthy adults. For TCRbeta chain sequencing, PBMC samples were collected from trial participants at day 0 and at day 28 after the second dose. The CDR3 regions of human TCRbeta chains were subjected to immunosequencing. On the study's bioinformatics: TCRs in the repertoires were matched against a reference library of SARS-CoV-2-specific TCRs that had been generated with the MIRA antigen-specificity platform. Breadth was defined as the fraction of unique TCRs that were SARS-CoV-2-associated, and depth was defined as the fraction of total T cells that were SARS-CoV-2-associated. Using the MIRA data, every spike-specific TCR was mapped to the spike region that the TCR reacted to and assigned to either a CD4 or a CD8 class. Log10-transformed breadth and depth values were compared by one-way ANOVA with Sidak's multiple comparisons tests. Here the immuneACCESS table is served through TCRdb, limited to in-frame sequences with V and J called. Missing clones are a known gap in these copies; in checked studies unresolved V genes cover under half, and the rest lacks a known reason. V, J and clone size were drawn from that table, and D and trimming were deduced from the DNA. Present in this sample are 120,000 to 150,000 clones, around nine tenths of which were seen just once. The ten largest clonotypes hold around 5.2% of the sample.

These data originate in a study of T cell responses to AZD1222 COVID-19 vaccine (dated by TCRdb to 2020 to 2022). Turning to the overall study: AZD1222 recipients with second doses at about 4 weeks or about 12 weeks were pooled, because spike-specific TCR depth and breadth did not differ between schedules. TCR sequencing covered over 230 trial participants: roughly 200 given two doses of AZD1222 and 26 given two doses of MenACWY control vaccine. Trial participants were enrolled by age into subgroups of 18-55, 56-69 and 70-plus years, and approximately 150, 30 and 60 TCR-sequenced participants, respectively, were included in these subgroups.

The CDR3 runs 11 residues from the cysteine to the phenylalanine. Only the CDR3 DNA stays, 33 bases, in frame from base 1. Cut back by 1 base and 10 bases, the V and J ends lie 10 bases apart. Based on the germline V gene (reference sequence), the CDR1 and CDR2 sequences are DFQATT and SNEGSKA. Beyond this particular receptor, the publication reports: Only five or six AZD1222 recipients were SARS-CoV-2 seropositive at baseline, limiting conclusions about previously exposed vaccinees. The vaccine-associated CD4 TCRs covered the entire spike protein, and the dominant responses fell in regions 160-218 and 743-854. A significant rise in spike-specific TCR breadth and depth was observed after two AZD1222 doses relative to day 0 and relative to MenACWY recipients. Participants were mostly white British and included more females than males, and it was suggested by the authors that clonal diversity may have been underestimated. No day 14 peak-response samples were available, so repertoires were characterized only after the peak T cell response. In the small 56-69-year group, the increase in depth fell short of significance, most likely because of low power. Nearly half of unique spike-specific TCRs reportedly recognized epitopes outside regions mutated in the B.1.351 and B.1.1.7 variants.

The TCR comes from an adult in good health. The starting material was peripheral blood, obtained on day 0 of AZD1222 vaccination. Recombination connected TRBV20-1 to TRBJ1-1; the D gene is not confidently resolved. The bases are TGCAGTGCTAGAGGCGGTATCGGAGCTTTCTTT. This gives the protein CSARGGIGAFF.